This TCR beta chain is from a study of cytomegalovirus exposure and HLA in healthy donors. V gave up 0 bases and J gave up 2 bases, with 7 bases separating them. The germline CDR1 and CDR2 sequences are WNHNN and SYGVQD (reference sequence). This CDR3 contains 14 residues. Amplification used 60 Vbeta primers and 13 Jbeta primers. Assay used: immunoSEQ multiplex PCR; TCRdb lists only in-frame clones, some missing. The table shows 160,000 or so clones, with about 78% occurring only once. The source is a man aged 60-69 years in good health and CMV-seronegative. The V gene is TRBV10-1, the J gene TRBJ1-1; no clear D. The sequencing sample was made of PBMCs. DNA of the CDR3: TGCGCCAGCAGTGAGTCGCCACTAAACACTGAAGCTTTCTTT. This translates into CASSESPLNTEAFF.